This entry concerns a single T cell receptor beta chain. Researchers ran the PCR with 60 Vbeta and 13 Jbeta primers. Sequencing used immunoSEQ multiplex PCR; TCRdb keeps in-frame clones, though not all of them. Of 150,000 or so clones in the sample, approximately 75% were seen once. The sample belongs to a study of cytomegalovirus exposure and HLA in healthy donors. Germline V gene data show CDR1 as MRHNA and CDR2 as SNTAGT. V lost 10 bases, J lost 0 bases, and 21 bases lay in between. CDR3 length: 16 residues. Input material: PBMCs. The chain couples TRBV6-4 to TRBJ1-2; D might be TRBD1 (6 bases). This receptor was identified in a man in his forties or fifties in good health and CMV-seropositive. This chain's CDR3 is CAIPPGHITANYGYTF. CDR3 in DNA: TGTGCCATACCACCGGGACACATTACCGCTAACTATGGCTACACCTTC.